This paragraph covers one TCR beta chain sequence. The source of the sample is a study of blood T cell repertoires in COVID-19. Study-wide context: The samples span acute and convalescent COVID-19 from the United States, Italy and Spain. In each case, the material was cDNA or gDNA derived from T cells, B-cell-depleted T cells, or PBMCs.

Germline V lookup: CDR1 SGHTA, CDR2 FQGNSA. V was clipped by 2 bases and J by 2 bases; unmatched bases: 2. There are 14 residues in the CDR3. As processed by the authors: Counts of nucleated cells, estimated from reference gene primer amplification, were obtained. Data came from immunoSEQ multiplex PCR; TCRdb stores just in-frame clones and leaves some out. V, J and clone size reflect that table, while D and trimming were determined from the DNA. The data show about 63,000 clones, about 86% seen once. The sample comprised peripheral blood. The rearrangement joins TRBV7-2 to TRBJ2-7; 8 nucleotides line up with TRBD1. This TCR derives from a human donor in a cohort sampled during active COVID-19. The CDR3: CASSLSGGTYEQYF. DNA of the CDR3: TGTGCCAGCAGCTTATCAGGGGGCACCTACGAGCAGTACTTC.